These 9 T cell receptor beta chains originate from one sample sequenced in a study of patients and donors after allogeneic stem cell transplantation. TCRdb recomputed calls from the RT-PCR reads with MiXCR, one row per CDR3 protein. Counted here are more than 850,000 distinct CDR3 sequences, approximately 19% occurring once; the ten biggest clones make up 6%. The material sequenced was blood, either unsorted or a sorted T cell fraction (not recorded which). These receptors were taken from a human donor who was either an allogeneic HSCT recipient or a stem cell or donor lymphocyte infusion donor (not recorded which). It is not recorded whose cells these are; they may come from a transplant donor.

This clonotype has only a few counts. The V call is TRBV20-1, the J call TRBJ2-7, with D possibly being TRBD2 (6 bases). Trimming cost V 6 bases and J 3 bases, with 18 bases left between them. Germline assignment: CDR1 DFQATT and CDR2 SNEGSKA (reference sequence). The CDR3 has 14 amino acids. The CDR3 nucleotides read TGCAGTGCAATTGGAACCGGGAGACACTACGAGCAGTACTTC. Protein product: CSAIGTGRHYEQYF.

This clonotype occurred a few times. This sequence joins TRBV5-1 and TRBJ2-1; a weak D match, TRBD2 (5 bases). CDR3 size: 16 residues. CDR1 and CDR2 (germline): SGHRS, YFSETQ. The germline V and J ends were trimmed by 4 bases and 4 bases, with 18 bases remaining between them. CDR3 in amino acids: CASSPRATPPYNEQFF. The CDR3 bases are TGCGCCAGCAGCCCGAGGGCCACTCCCCCTTACAATGAGCAGTTCTTC.

This CDR3 is CSARDGGSGNTEAFF. In DNA form, the CDR3 reads TGCAGTGCTAGAGATGGGGGTTCGGGGAACACTGAAGCTTTCTTT. The rearrangement joins TRBV20-1 to TRBJ1-1; possibly TRBD1 for D (5 bases). Germline CDR1 and CDR2: DFQATT and SNEGSKA (reference sequence). The CDR3 consists of 15 residues. V was cut by 0 bases and J by 1 base, with 12 bases left in between.

This chain joins TRBV2 and TRBJ2-1; TRBD2 aligns across 9 bases. The V gene end was trimmed by 7 bases and the J gene end by 7 bases; junction bases not matched to a gene: 11. The germline CDR1 and CDR2 sequences are SNHLY and FYNNEI. The CDR3 length is 15 residues. The CDR3 nucleotides read TGTGCCAGCACCCTAAGGGGACTAGCACTAAATGAGCAGTTCTTC. This gives the protein CASTLRGLALNEQFF.

Of note for this clonotype: This may arise from a read error, as a much more abundant clone is one base away. The chain joins TRBV6-4 to TRBJ1-1, with TRBD1 as a possible D gene (5 bases). The V and J ends lost 0 bases and 4 bases respectively, with 9 bases between them. This CDR3 is built from 14 residues. The germline V gene has CDR1 MRHNA and CDR2 SNTAGT. This CDR3 is CASSDSGGGTEAFF. The CDR3 nucleotides read TGTGCCAGCAGTGACTCGGGGGGAGGCACTGAAGCTTTCTTT.

Ten or more counts support this clonotype. V usage is TRBV12-3 or TRBV12-4 and J usage is TRBJ2-1, with 8 bases fitting TRBD2. There are 15 residues in the CDR3. V shed 6 bases, J shed 5 bases, and the junction held 9 bases outside the gene matches. The DNA for the CDR3 is TGTGCCAGCAGGACGGGGGGGCTTTTAAACAATGAGCAGTTCTTC. This sequence encodes CASRTGGLLNNEQFF.

This clonotype occurred a few times. This rearrangement joins TRBV20-1 to TRBJ2-7, with D maybe TRBD2 (6 bases). V was shortened by 5 bases and J by 6 bases, with 14 bases between the two germline ends. The CDR3 has 12 residues. CDR1 DFQATT and CDR2 SNEGSKA come from the germline V gene (reference sequence). The CDR3 DNA follows: TGCAGTGCTCAGAGGGAGGAAGCCGAGCAGTACTTC. This gives the protein CSAQREEAEQYF.

The V gene is TRBV10-3, the J gene TRBJ2-7, with D perhaps matching TRBD1 (6 bases). The CDR3 is 13 residues long. Trimming took 3 bases from V and 3 from J, leaving 9 bases between them. From germline, CDR1 is ENHRY and CDR2 SYGVKD. CDR3 loop: CAISDLQGYEQYF. DNA of the CDR3: TGTGCCATCAGTGATTTACAGGGCTACGAGCAGTACTTC.

This chain joins TRBV5-1 and TRBJ2-3; no clear D gene. This CDR3 spans 15 amino acids. V lost 6 bases and J lost 4, with 18 bases in between. In germline, CDR1 is SGHRS, CDR2 YFSETQ. The CDR3 DNA reads TGCGCCAGCAACCAATACGGTCAGTCGGCAGATACGCAGTATTTT. This encodes CASNQYGQSADTQYF.